Presented here are 25 T cell receptor beta chains from one specimen sequenced in a study of post-analysis software for immune sequencing data. Study results and caveats: TRBV segments more frequent in patients than in controls numbered roughly 5 and included TRBV5-6, TRBV5-1 and TRBV20-1.

Incorporated into the TCR beta cDNA libraries were unique molecular identifiers, which served to reduce PCR and sequencing biases. TCRdb analysed the PCR reads with MiXCR anew, one entry per CDR3 protein. The table records approximately 400,000 distinct CDR3 sequences, 30% to 45% of them present only once. These receptors have no identified antigens. Sequencing used blood. The receptors here all came from a girl aged 5-17 years with multiple sclerosis.

The CDR3 sequence is CASSLAQGGGAFF. In DNA form, the CDR3 reads TGTGCCAGCAGCTTAGCGCAAGGGGGGGGAGCTTTCTTT. J is TRBJ1-1 and V is TRBV7-2; possibly TRBD1 for D (6 bases). Germline CDR1 reads SGHTA; CDR2 reads FQGNSA. Deletions cut 0 bases from V and 10 bases from J, with 12 bases between. The CDR3 sequence is 13 residues long.

Remarks on this clonotype: Given a much more abundant clone one base away, this may be a read error. This chain uses TRBV12-3 or TRBV12-4 with TRBJ2-1, with 8 bases matching TRBD2. CDR3 length equals 14 residues. The CDR3 bases are TGTGTCAGCAGTTTAATAGCGGGGCCCAATGAGCAGTTCTTC. Protein: CVSSLIAGPNEQFF.

Remarks on this clonotype: It may be a read error: a sequence one base away is much more abundant. The rearrangement joins TRBV4-1 to TRBJ1-5; possibly TRBD1 for D (5 bases). Germline values: CDR1 MGHRA, CDR2 YSYEKL. This CDR3 has 15 amino acids. In DNA form, the CDR3 reads TGCGCCAGCAGCCTCGTTGGGGACGGCAAACAGCCCCGGCATTTT. It translates to CASSLVGDGKQPRHF.

This clonotype was detected a few times. This rearrangement joins TRBV7-9 to TRBJ2-5; 7 positions match TRBD2. Per the germline V gene, CDR1 is SEHNR and CDR2 is FQNEAQ (reference sequence). Germline trimming cut 0 bases from V and 5 bases from J; bases unmatched to any gene: 3. The CDR3 extends over 14 amino acids. CDR3: CASSLASGVETQYF. The DNA of the CDR3 is TGTGCCAGCAGCTTAGCGAGCGGGGTGGAGACCCAGTACTTC.

The J gene is TRBJ2-5, the V gene TRBV5-1; 7 bases are shared with TRBD1. CDR1 SGHRS and CDR2 YFSETQ come from the germline V gene. This CDR3 contains 16 residues. The ends lost 0 bases at V and 7 bases at J; junction bases unmatched: 12. CDR3 residues: CASSLDSRQGLGTQYF. The CDR3 DNA sequence: TGCGCCAGCAGCTTGGACTCCCGACAGGGCCTGGGGACCCAGTACTTC.

This clonotype was picked up a small number of times. The chain combines TRBV3-1 with TRBJ2-7; TRBD2 aligns across 12 bases. The germline V gene encodes CDR1 LGHDT and CDR2 YNNKEL (reference sequence). V was pared by 2 bases and J by 5 bases, with 13 bases of the junction left unmatched. The CDR3 loop spans 18 amino acids. The CDR3 DNA is TGTGCCAGCAGCCAACCCATTACTAGCGGGGGGCCTGAACACGAGCAGTACTTC. It translates to CASSQPITSGGPEHEQYF.

This chain links TRBV7-8 with TRBJ2-7, with 7 bases matching TRBD1. CDR1 is SGHVS and CDR2 is FQNEAQ in the germline V gene. J gave up 6 bases and V 7 bases, and 9 bases lay outside the gene matches. There are 13 residues in the CDR3. The CDR3 sequence is CASTTTGIAEQYF. CDR3 bases: TGTGCCAGCACCACGACAGGGATTGCCGAGCAGTACTTC.

The J gene is TRBJ2-7, the V gene TRBV9, with D maybe TRBD1 (6 bases). Trimming removed 0 bases from V and 3 bases from J, with 10 bases in between. Germline-derived CDR1 and CDR2 are SGDLS and YYNGEE. The CDR3 is 14 residues long. The CDR3 protein is CASSVAGRGYEQYF. For the CDR3, the DNA is TGTGCCAGCAGCGTAGCTGGCAGGGGCTACGAGCAGTACTTC. Full variable domain (outside the CDR3, taken from reference TRBV9 and TRBJ2-7): DSGVTQTPKHLITATGQRVTLRCSPRSGDLSVYWYQQSLDQGLQFLIQYYNGEERAKGNILERFSAQQFPDLHSELNLSSLELGDSALYFCASSVAGRGYEQYFGPGTRLTVT.

There are a few counts of this clonotype. The chain uses TRBV7-2 and TRBJ2-3; tentatively, D is TRBD2 (6 bases). The CDR3 has 14 residues. Germline V lookup: CDR1 SGHTA, CDR2 FQGNSA. V was cut by 4 bases and J by 6 bases, with 14 bases left in between. The CDR3 DNA sequence: TGTGCCAGCAGCTCTGGGGGACTTGGGGATACGCAGTATTTT. Protein product: CASSSGGLGDTQYF.

The gene calls are TRBV9 and TRBJ1-2; the match to TRBD1 covers 9 bases. Germline-derived CDR1 and CDR2 are SGDLS and YYNGEE. J gave up 7 bases and V 5 bases, and 6 bases lay outside the gene matches. The CDR3 has 13 amino acids. The CDR3 reads CASRGTGLSGYTF. CDR3 DNA sequence: TGTGCCAGCAGGGGGACAGGGTTGAGTGGCTACACCTTC.

J is TRBJ2-7 and V is TRBV9; tentative D call: TRBD2 (6 bases). Germline CDR1 and CDR2: SGDLS and YYNGEE. This CDR3 has 13 residues. Trimming cost V 0 bases and J 6 bases, with 10 bases left between them. The CDR3 DNA follows: TGTGCCAGCAGCGTAGAGGTGGAGGGCGAGCAGTACTTC. The encoded protein is CASSVEVEGEQYF.

The sample holds a few counts of this clonotype. The chain recombines TRBV6-2 or TRBV6-3 with TRBJ2-7; TRBD2 matches 9 bases. After removal of 10 bases from V and 0 bases from J, the junction contained 10 bases not matched to a gene. This CDR3 is 15 amino acids long. Germline-derived CDR1 and CDR2 are MNHEY and SVGEGT. The CDR3 DNA reads TGTGCCACAAAGGGGCTAGCGGGGCGCTCCTACGAGCAGTACTTC. Its protein product is CATKGLAGRSYEQYF.

V is TRBV30 and J is TRBJ1-2; D ambiguous. Germline CDR1 GTSNPN, CDR2 SVGIG (reference sequence). This CDR3 has 13 residues. V was trimmed by 4 bases and J by 9 bases, leaving 18 bases between them. CDR3 amino acids: CAWNEGTISSYTF. For the CDR3, the DNA is TGTGCCTGGAATGAGGGAACAATATCAAGCTACACCTTC.

The chain employs TRBV20-1 and TRBJ2-3; the match to TRBD2 covers 10 bases. The CDR3 loop spans 15 amino acids. V lost 6 bases, J lost 3 bases, and 9 bases stayed unmatched. Germline-derived CDR1 and CDR2 are DFQATT and SNEGSKA (reference sequence). The CDR3 sequence is CSAPPSGGGTDTQYF. The CDR3 DNA sequence: TGCAGTGCCCCCCCTAGCGGGGGTGGTACAGATACGCAGTATTTT.

The chain employs TRBV20-1 and TRBJ2-5; 11 bases match TRBD1. Trimming cost V 4 bases and J 1 base; bases outside gene matches: 11. Germline assignment: CDR1 DFQATT and CDR2 SNEGSKA (reference sequence). This CDR3 contains 17 residues. The CDR3 reads CSAKGQGALVSQETQYF. The CDR3 nucleotides are TGCAGTGCTAAAGGACAGGGGGCTCTGGTTTCCCAAGAGACCCAGTACTTC.

As to this clonotype: One end of the junction varies from germline; a read error may be responsible. The V gene is TRBV27, the J gene TRBJ2-3; TRBD2 agrees at 11 bases. Germline lookup yields CDR1 MNHEY and CDR2 SMNVEV (reference sequence). The CDR3 contains 16 residues. The CDR3 nucleotides read TGTGCCAGCAGACTAGCGGGGGCCCTCAGCCCAGATACGCCGTATTTT. This sequence encodes CASRLAGALSPDTPYF.

The chain joins TRBV5-1 to TRBJ2-1; D may be TRBD1 (6 bases). In germline, CDR1 is SGHRS, CDR2 YFSETQ. This CDR3 is built from 15 residues. The V end lost 4 bases, the J end lost 1 base, and 12 bases lay between the germline ends. The CDR3 coding sequence is TGCGCCAGCAGCCCCGAAGGGGGTTCCTACAATGAGCAGTTCTTC. The encoded protein is CASSPEGGSYNEQFF. Drawing the rest from reference TRBV5-1 and TRBJ2-1, the complete variable domain is KAGVTQTPRYLIKTRGQQVTLSCSPISGHRSVSWYQQTPGQGLQFLFEYFSETQRNKGNFPGRFSGRQFSNSRSEMNVSTLELGDSALYLCASSPEGGSYNEQFFGPGTRLTVL.

The table lists this clonotype with a count of one. At one end, the junction sequence differs from germline, possibly due to a read error. The chain carries TRBV4-1 and TRBJ1-5; D is uncertain. Germline values: CDR1 MGHRA, CDR2 YSYEKL. The CDR3 length is 15 residues. CDR3 loop: CASSQDQGSDQPQHF. In DNA, the CDR3 is TGCGCCAGCAGCCAAGATCAAGGTAGCGATCAGCCCCAGCATTTT.

The V gene is TRBV9, the J gene TRBJ2-3; D is perhaps TRBD2 (5 bases). With 0 bases removed from V and 6 bases from J, the gap between germline ends came to 14 bases. CDR1 SGDLS and CDR2 YYNGEE come from the germline V gene. The CDR3 totals 15 residues. The CDR3 coding sequence is TGTGCCAGCAGCGTAGGGACCTCGCGGGCGGATACGCAGTATTTT. Translating it yields CASSVGTSRADTQYF.

This clonotype was recorded once. J is TRBJ1-3 and V is TRBV6-6; the D gene is possibly TRBD1 (6 bases). The V end was cut by 1 base, the J end by 2 bases, with 12 bases between. The CDR3 consists of 16 residues. Per germline, CDR1 MNHNY and CDR2 SVGAGI (reference sequence). CDR3 sequence (DNA): TGTGCCAGCAGTTACTGGTCAGGGGAAACTGGAAACACCATATATTTT. It encodes CASSYWSGETGNTIYF.

This clonotype was seen a handful of times. The CDR3: CASSFGTYKAGQPQHF. The DNA of the CDR3 is TGTGCCAGCAGCTTCGGAACGTATAAGGCGGGGCAGCCCCAGCATTTT. The genes are TRBV5-5 and TRBJ1-5; D not certain. The ends were cut back, 2 bases at V and 7 bases at J, with 19 bases in the middle. This CDR3 has 16 amino acids. Germline V gene sequence: CDR1 SGHKS, CDR2 YYEKEE (reference sequence).

Concerning this clonotype: This could be a read error, since a much larger clone is one nucleotide away. V gene TRBV15 combines with J gene TRBJ2-6; D remains unclear. This CDR3 has 15 residues. The germline V gene encodes CDR1 LNHNV and CDR2 YYDKDF (reference sequence). Written as DNA, the CDR3 is TGTGCCGCCAGCACGGGCAACTCTGGGGCCAACGTCCTGACTTTC. This codes for CAASTGNSGANVLTF.

This clonotype has a handful of counts. This chain joins TRBV5-5 and TRBJ2-3; 13 nucleotides line up with TRBD2. Germline assignment: CDR1 SGHKS and CDR2 YYEKEE (reference sequence). The CDR3 consists of 16 residues. Unmatched junction bases numbered 10, after V lost 4 bases and J lost 8 bases. The CDR3 sequence is CASSPRTSGGHATQYF. CDR3 sequence (DNA): TGTGCCAGCAGCCCACGGACTAGCGGGGGACACGCTACGCAGTATTTT.

The CDR3 sequence is CASGPSGAGQGCGYTF. CDR3 DNA: TGCGCCAGCGGCCCTTCGGGTGCTGGACAGGGCTGTGGCTACACCTTC. The genes are TRBV5-1 and TRBJ1-2; 8 positions match TRBD1. The CDR3 contains 16 residues. V was pared by 7 bases and J by 7 bases, with 18 bases of the junction left unmatched. Per the germline V gene, CDR1 is SGHRS and CDR2 is YFSETQ. The full variable domain, its missing parts supplied by reference TRBV5-1 and TRBJ1-2, is KAGVTQTPRYLIKTRGQQVTLSCSPISGHRSVSWYQQTPGQGLQFLFEYFSETQRNKGNFPGRFSGRQFSNSRSEMNVSTLELGDSALYLCASGPSGAGQGCGYTFGSGTRLTVV.

This clonotype was detected ten times or more. The V gene is TRBV4-1, the J gene TRBJ2-7, with D hard to call. V lost 5 bases and J 2 bases, leaving 16 bases between the germline ends. The CDR3 is made up of 15 amino acids. CDR1 and CDR2 from the germline V gene are MGHRA and YSYEKL. As DNA, the CDR3 is TGCGCCAGCAGCTCCTTGACGGGCCCCCCCTACGAGCAGTACTTC. Encoded protein: CASSSLTGPPYEQYF.